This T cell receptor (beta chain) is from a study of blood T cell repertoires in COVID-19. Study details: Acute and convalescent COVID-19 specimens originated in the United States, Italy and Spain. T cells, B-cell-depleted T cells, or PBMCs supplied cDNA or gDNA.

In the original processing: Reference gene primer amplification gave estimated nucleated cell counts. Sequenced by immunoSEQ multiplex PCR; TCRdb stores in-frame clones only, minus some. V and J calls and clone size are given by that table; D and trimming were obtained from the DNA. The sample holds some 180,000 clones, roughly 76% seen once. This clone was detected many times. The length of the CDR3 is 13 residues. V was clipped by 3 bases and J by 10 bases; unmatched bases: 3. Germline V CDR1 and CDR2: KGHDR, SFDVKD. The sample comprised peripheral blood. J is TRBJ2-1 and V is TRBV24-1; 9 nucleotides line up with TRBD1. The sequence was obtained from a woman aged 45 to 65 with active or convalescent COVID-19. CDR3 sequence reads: CATSDGTGREQFF. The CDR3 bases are TGTGCCACCAGTGATGGGACAGGGCGAGAGCAGTTCTTC.